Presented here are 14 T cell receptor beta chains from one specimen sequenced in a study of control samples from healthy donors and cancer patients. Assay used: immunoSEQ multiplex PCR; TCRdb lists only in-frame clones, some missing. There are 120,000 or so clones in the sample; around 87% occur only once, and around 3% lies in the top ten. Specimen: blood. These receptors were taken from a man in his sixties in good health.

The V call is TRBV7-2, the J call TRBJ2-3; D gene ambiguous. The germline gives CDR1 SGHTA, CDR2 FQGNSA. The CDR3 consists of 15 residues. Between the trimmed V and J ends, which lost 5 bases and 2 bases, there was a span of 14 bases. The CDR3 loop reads CASSPLGTYTDTQYF. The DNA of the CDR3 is TGTGCCAGCAGCCCTTTAGGAACCTACACAGATACGCAGTATTTT.

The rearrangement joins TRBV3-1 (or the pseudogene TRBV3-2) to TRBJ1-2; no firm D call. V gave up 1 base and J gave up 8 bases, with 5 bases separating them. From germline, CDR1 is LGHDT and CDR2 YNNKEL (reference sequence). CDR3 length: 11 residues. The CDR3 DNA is TGTGCCAGCAGCCAAGCGGCGGGCTACACCTTC. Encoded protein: CASSQAAGYTF.

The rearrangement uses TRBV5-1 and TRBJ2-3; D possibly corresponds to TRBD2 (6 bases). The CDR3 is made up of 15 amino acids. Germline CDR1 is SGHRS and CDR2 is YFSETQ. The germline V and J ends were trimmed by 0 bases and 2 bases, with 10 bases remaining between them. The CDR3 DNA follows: TGCGCCAGCAGCTTGGTTAGCGGCGCCACAGATACGCAGTATTTT. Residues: CASSLVSGATDTQYF.

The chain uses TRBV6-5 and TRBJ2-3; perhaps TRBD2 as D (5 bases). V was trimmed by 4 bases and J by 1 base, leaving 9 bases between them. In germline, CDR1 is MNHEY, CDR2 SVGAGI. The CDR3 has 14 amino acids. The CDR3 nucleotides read TGTGCCAGCAGTTGGGGAGCCCGCACAGATACGCAGTATTTT. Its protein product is CASSWGARTDTQYF.

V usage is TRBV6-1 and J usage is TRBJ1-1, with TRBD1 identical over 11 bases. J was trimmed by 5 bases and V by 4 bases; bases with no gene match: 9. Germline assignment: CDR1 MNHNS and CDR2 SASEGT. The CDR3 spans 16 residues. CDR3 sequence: CASSGNPGQGGTEAFF. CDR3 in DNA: TGTGCCAGCAGTGGAAACCCGGGACAGGGGGGAACTGAAGCTTTCTTT.

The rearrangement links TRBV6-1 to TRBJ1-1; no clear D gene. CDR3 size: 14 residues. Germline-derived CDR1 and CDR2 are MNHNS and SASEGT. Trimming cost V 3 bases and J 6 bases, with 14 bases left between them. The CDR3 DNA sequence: TGTGCCAGCAGTGAGGGAGAAGTCAGGCCTGAAGCTTTCTTT. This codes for CASSEGEVRPEAFF.

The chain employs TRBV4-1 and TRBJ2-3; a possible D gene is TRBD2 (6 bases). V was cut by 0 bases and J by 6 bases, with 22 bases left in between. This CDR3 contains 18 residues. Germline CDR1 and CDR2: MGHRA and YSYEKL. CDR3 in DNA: TGCGCCAGCAGCCAAGAGGGGACCGGGACTTTCCGACCTGATACGCAGTATTTT. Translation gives CASSQEGTGTFRPDTQYF.

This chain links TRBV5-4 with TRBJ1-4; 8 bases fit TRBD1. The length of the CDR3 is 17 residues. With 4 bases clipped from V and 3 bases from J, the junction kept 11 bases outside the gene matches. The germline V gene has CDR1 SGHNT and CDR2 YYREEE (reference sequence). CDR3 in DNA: TGTGCCAGCAGCCATCGGACAGGGACGGGGGCTAATGAAAAACTGTTTTTT. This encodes CASSHRTGTGANEKLFF.

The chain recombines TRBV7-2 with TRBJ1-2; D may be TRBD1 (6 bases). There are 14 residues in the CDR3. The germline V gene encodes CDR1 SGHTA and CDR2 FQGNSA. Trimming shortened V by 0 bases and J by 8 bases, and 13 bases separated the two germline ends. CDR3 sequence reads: CASSLASGAQGYTF. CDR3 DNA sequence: TGTGCCAGCAGCTTAGCATCGGGGGCGCAAGGCTACACCTTC.

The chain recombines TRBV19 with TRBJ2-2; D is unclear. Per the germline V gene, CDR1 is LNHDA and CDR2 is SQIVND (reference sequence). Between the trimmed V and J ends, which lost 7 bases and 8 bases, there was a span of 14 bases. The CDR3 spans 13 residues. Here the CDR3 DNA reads TGTGCCAGTACTCCTGGGCCCCTGGGGGAGCTGTTTTTT. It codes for CASTPGPLGELFF.

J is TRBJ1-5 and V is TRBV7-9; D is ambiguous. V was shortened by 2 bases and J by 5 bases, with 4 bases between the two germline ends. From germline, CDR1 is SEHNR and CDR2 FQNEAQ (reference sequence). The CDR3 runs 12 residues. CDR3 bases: TGTGCCAGCAGCTTACTTGATCAGCCCCAGCATTTT. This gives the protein CASSLLDQPQHF.

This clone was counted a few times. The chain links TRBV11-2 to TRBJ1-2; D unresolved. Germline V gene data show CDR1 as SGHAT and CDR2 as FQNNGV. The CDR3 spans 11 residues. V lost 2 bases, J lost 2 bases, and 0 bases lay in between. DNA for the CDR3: TGTGCCAGCAGCTTAAACTATGGCTACACCTTC. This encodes CASSLNYGYTF.

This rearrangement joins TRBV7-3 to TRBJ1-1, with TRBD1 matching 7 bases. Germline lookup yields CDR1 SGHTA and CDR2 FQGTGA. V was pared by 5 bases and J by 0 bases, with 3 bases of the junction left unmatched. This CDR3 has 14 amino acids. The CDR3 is CASSPGQMNTEAFF. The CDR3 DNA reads TGTGCCAGCAGCCCGGGACAGATGAACACTGAAGCTTTCTTT.

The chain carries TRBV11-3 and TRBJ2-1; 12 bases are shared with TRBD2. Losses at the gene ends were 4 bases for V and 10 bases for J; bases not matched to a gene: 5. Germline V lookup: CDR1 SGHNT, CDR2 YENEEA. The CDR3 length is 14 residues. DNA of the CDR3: TGTGCCAGCAGCTCCGCCGGGACTAGCGGGGAGCAGTTCTTC. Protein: CASSSAGTSGEQFF.